This T cell receptor (beta chain) was profiled in a study of blood T cell repertoires in COVID-19. Across the whole study: Researchers got acute and convalescent COVID-19 samples from the United States, Italy and Spain.

Study processing details: Quantification of nucleated cells was approximated via reference gene primer amplification. Assay: immunoSEQ multiplex PCR; the TCRdb copy retains only in-frame clones and omits some. D and trimming come from the DNA, and the V and J calls and clone size come from that table. The data show roughly 81,000 clones, approximately 83% seen once. The clonotype originates from a woman between 65 and 79 years old with acute or convalescent COVID-19. Sequenced sample: peripheral blood.

The CDR3 nucleotides are TGTGCCAGCAGAACAGGGGGCAGTTCTGGCAATCAGCCCCAGCATTTT. Protein: CASRTGGSSGNQPQHF. The rearrangement uses TRBV6-6 and TRBJ1-5; 9 nucleotides match TRBD1. Trimming cost V 6 bases and J 2 bases; bases outside gene matches: 8. Germline CDR1 and CDR2: MNHNY and SVGAGI (reference sequence). The CDR3 length is 16 residues.